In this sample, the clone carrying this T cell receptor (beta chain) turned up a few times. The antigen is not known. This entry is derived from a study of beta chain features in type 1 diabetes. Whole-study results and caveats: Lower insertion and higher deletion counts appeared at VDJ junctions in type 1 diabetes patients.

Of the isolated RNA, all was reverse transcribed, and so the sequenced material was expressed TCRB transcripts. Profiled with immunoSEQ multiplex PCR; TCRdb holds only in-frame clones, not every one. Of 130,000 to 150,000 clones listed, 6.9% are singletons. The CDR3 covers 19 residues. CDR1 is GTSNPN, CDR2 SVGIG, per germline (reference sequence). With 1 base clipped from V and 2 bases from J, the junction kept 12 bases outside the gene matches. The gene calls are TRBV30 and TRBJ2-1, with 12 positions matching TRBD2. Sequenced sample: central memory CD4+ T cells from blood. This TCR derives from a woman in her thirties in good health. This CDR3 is CAWSAETSGRGGTYNEQFF. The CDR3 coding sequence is TGTGCCTGGAGTGCTGAGACTAGCGGGAGAGGGGGGACCTACAATGAGCAGTTCTTC.